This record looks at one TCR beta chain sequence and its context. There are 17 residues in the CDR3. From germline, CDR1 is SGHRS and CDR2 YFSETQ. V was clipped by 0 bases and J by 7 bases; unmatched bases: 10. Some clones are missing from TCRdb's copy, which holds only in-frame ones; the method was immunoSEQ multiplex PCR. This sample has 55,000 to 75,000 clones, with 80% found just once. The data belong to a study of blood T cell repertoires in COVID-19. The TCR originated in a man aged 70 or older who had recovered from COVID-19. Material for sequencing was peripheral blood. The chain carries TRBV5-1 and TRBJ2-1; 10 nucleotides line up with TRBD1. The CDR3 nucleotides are TGCGCCAGCAGCTTGGGACAGGGGGCCACCTTGGGTAATGAGCAGTTCTTC. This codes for CASSLGQGATLGNEQFF. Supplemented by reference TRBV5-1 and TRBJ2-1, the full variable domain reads KAGVTQTPRYLIKTRGQQVTLSCSPISGHRSVSWYQQTPGQGLQFLFEYFSETQRNKGNFPGRFSGRQFSNSRSEMNVSTLELGDSALYLCASSLGQGATLGNEQFFGPGTRLTVL.